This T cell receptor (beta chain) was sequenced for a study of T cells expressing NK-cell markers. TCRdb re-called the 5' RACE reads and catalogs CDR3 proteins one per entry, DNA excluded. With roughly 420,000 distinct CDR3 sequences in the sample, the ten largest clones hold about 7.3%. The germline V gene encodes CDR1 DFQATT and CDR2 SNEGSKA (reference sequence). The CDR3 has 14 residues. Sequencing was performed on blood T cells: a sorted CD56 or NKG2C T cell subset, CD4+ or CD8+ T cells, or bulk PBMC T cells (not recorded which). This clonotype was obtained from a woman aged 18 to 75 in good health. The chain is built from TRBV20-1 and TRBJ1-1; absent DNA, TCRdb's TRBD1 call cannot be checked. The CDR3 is CSATPEYLNTEAFF.